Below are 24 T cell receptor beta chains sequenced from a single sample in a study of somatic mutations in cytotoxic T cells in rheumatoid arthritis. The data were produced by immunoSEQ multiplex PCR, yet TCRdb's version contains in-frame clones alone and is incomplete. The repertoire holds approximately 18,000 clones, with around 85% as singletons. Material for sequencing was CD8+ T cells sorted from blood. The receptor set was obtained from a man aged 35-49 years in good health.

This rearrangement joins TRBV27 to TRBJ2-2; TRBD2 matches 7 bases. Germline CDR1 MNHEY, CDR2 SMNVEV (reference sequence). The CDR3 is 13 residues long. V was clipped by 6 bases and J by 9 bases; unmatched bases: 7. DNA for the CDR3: TGTGCCAGCAGCGCCGGGGGGTTCCGGGAGCTGTTTTTT. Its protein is CASSAGGFRELFF.

CDR3 in DNA: TGTGCCAGCAGTTTTGAAGGGGGCTGGTACGAGCAGTACTTC. This encodes CASSFEGGWYEQYF. The rearrangement links TRBV27 to TRBJ2-7; 7 bases line up with TRBD1. The CDR3 is 14 amino acids. The germline V gene encodes CDR1 MNHEY and CDR2 SMNVEV (reference sequence). The junction had 6 bases not matched to a gene; V was cut back by 3 bases and J by 4 bases.

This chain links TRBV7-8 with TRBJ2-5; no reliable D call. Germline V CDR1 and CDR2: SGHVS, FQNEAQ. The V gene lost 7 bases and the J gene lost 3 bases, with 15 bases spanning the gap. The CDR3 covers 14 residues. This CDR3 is CASTRRPVKETQYF. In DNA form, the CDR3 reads TGTGCCAGCACCCGGCGTCCGGTCAAAGAGACCCAGTACTTC.

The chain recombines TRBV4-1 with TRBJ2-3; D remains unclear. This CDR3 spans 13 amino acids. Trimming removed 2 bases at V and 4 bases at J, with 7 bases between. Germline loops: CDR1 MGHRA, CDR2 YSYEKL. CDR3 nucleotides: TGCGCCAGCAGCCAATCCCTGCCAGATACGCAGTATTTT. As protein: CASSQSLPDTQYF.

CDR3 amino acids: CASSPGQTGEQFF. In DNA form, the CDR3 reads TGTGCCAGCAGCCCCGGGCAGACGGGGGAGCAGTTCTTC. The chain carries TRBV9 and TRBJ2-1; D possibly corresponds to TRBD2 (5 bases). Looked up from germline, CDR1 is SGDLS and CDR2 is YYNGEE. V lost 4 bases and J lost 10, with 15 bases in between. The CDR3 runs 13 residues.

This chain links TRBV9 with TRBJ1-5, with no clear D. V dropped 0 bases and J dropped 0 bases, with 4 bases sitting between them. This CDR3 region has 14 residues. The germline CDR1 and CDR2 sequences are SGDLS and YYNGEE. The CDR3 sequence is CASSVGGSNQPQHF. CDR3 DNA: TGTGCCAGCAGCGTAGGGGGTAGCAATCAGCCCCAGCATTTT.

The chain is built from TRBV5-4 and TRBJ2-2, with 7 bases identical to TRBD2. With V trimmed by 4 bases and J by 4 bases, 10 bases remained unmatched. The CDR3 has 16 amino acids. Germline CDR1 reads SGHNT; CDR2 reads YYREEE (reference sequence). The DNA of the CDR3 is TGTGCCAGCAGCCTCTCGCGCGGGAGAACCACCGGGGAGCTGTTTTTT. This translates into CASSLSRGRTTGELFF.

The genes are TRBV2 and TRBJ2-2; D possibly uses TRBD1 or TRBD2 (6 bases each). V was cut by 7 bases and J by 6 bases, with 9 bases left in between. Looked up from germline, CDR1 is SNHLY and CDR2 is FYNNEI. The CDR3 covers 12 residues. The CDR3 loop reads CASMGGPGELFF. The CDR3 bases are TGTGCCAGCATGGGGGGCCCCGGGGAGCTGTTTTTT. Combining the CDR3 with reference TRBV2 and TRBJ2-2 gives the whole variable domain EPEVTQTPSHQVTQMGQEVILRCVPISNHLYFYWYRQILGQKVEFLVSFYNNEISEKSEIFDDQFSVERPDGSNFTLKIRSTKLEDSAMYFCASMGGPGELFFGEGSRLTVL.

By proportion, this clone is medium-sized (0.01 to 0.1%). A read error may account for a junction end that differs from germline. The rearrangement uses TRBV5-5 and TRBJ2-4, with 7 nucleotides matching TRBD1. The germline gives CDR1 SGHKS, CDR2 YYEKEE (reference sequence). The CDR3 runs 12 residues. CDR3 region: CASSPGTGQDQF. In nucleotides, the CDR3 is TGTGCCAGCAGCCCCGGAACTGGACAGGACCAATTC.

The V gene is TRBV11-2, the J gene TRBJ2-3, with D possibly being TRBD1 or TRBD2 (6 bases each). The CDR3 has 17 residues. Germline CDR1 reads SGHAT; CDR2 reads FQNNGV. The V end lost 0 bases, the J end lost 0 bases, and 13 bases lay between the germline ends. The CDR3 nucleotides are TGTGCCAGCAGCTTAGAGTTCGGGGGACACAGCACAGATACGCAGTATTTT. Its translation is CASSLEFGGHSTDTQYF.

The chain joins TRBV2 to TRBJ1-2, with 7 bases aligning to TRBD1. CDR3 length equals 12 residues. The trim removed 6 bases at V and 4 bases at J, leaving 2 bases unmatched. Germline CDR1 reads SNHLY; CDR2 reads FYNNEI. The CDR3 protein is CASRTGTYGYTF. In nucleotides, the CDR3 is TGTGCCAGCAGGACAGGGACCTATGGCTACACCTTC.

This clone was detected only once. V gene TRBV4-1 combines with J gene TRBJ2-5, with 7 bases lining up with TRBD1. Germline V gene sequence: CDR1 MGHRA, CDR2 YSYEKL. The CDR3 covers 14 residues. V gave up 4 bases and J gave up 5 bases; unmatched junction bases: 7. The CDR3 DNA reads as TGCGCCAGCAGCCCGTTGACAGGGCTGGAGACCCAGTACTTC. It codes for CASSPLTGLETQYF.

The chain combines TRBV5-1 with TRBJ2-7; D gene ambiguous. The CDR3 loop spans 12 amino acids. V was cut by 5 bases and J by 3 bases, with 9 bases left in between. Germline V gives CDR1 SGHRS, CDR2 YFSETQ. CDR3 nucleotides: TGCGCCAGCAGTCTAAGCAGCTACGAGCAGTACTTC. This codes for CASSLSSYEQYF.

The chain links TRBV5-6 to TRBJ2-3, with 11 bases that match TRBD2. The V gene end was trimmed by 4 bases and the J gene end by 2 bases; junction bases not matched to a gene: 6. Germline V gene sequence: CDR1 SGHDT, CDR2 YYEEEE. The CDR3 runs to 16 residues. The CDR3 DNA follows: TGTGCCAGCAGCCCGGGGACTAGCGGATACACAGATACGCAGTATTTT. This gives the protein CASSPGTSGYTDTQYF.

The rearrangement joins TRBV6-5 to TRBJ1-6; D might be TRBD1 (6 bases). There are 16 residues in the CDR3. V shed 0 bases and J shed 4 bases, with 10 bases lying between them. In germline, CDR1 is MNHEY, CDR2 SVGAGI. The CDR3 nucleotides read TGTGCCAGCAGTTACTCATGGACAGATTATAATTCACCCCTCCACTTT. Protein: CASSYSWTDYNSPLHF.

Here the CDR3 reads CASSFYSTGYEQYF. The CDR3 coding sequence is TGTGCCAGCAGCTTCTACTCGACAGGCTACGAGCAGTACTTC. This chain links TRBV7-2 with TRBJ2-7; possible D gene TRBD1, 6 bases. The CDR3 spans 14 residues. The ends were cut back, 3 bases at V and 3 bases at J, with 12 bases in the middle. In germline, CDR1 is SGHTA, CDR2 FQGNSA.

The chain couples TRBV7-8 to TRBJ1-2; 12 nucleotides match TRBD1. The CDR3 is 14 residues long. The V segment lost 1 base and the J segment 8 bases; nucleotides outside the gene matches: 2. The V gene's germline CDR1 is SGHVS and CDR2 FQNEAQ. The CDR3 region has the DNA TGTGCCAGCAGCTTAGGGGACAGGGGGCAAGGCTACACCTTC. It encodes CASSLGDRGQGYTF.

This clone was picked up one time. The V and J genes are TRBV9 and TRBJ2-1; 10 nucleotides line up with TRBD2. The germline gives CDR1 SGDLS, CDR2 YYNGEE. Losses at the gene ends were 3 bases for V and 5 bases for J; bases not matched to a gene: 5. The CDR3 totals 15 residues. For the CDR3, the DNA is TGTGCCAGCAGCGCGAGCGGGAGGGTCGACAATGAGCAGTTCTTC. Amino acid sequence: CASSASGRVDNEQFF.

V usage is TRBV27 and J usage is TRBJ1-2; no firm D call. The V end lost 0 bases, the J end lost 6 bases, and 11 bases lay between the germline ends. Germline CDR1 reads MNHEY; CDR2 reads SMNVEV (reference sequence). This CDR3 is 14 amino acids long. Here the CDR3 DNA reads TGTGCCAGCAGTTTATCCCCCTCCGGGAATGGCTACACCTTC. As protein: CASSLSPSGNGYTF.

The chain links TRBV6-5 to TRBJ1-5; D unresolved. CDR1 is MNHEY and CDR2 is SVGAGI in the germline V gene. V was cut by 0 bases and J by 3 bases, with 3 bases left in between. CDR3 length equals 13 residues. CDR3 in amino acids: CASSYSNNQPQHF. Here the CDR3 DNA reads TGTGCCAGCAGTTACTCAAACAATCAGCCCCAGCATTTT.

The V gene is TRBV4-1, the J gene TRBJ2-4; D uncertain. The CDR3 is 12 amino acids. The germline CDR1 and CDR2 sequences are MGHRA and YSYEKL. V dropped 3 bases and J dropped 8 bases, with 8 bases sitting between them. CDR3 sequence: CASSHSGDIQYF. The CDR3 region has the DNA TGCGCCAGCAGCCACTCCGGCGACATTCAGTACTTC.

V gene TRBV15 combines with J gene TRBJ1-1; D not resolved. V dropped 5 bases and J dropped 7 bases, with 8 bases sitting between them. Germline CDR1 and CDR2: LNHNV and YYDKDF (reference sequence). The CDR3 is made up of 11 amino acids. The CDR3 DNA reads TGTGCCACCAGCGAGGGAAGTGAAGCTTTCTTT. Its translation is CATSEGSEAFF.

The CDR3 is CASSPSGRVSYNEQFF. The CDR3 nucleotides read TGTGCCAGCAGTCCTAGCGGGAGGGTCTCCTACAATGAGCAGTTCTTC. The chain combines TRBV27 with TRBJ2-1; 12 bases agree with TRBD2. The V segment lost 5 bases and the J segment 0 bases; nucleotides outside the gene matches: 2. The germline CDR1 and CDR2 sequences are MNHEY and SMNVEV (reference sequence). This CDR3 is 16 amino acids long.

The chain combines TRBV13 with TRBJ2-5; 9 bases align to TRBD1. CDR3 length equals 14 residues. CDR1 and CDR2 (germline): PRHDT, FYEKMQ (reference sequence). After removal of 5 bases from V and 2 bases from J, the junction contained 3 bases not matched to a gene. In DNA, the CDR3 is TGTGCCAGCAGCACCGGGACAGGGCAAGAGACCCAGTACTTC. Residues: CASSTGTGQETQYF.